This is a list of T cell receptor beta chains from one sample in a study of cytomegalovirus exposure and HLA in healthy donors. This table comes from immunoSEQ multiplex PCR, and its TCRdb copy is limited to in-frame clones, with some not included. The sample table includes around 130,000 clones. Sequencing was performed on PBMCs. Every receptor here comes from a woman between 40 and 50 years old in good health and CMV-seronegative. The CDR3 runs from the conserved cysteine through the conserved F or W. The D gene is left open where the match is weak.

DNA: TGTGCCAGCAGCTTGGTCTCAGATACGCAGTATTTT; CDR3: CASSLVSDTQYF; V: TRBV5-4; J: TRBJ2-3; D: NA; length: 12
DNA: TGTGCCAGCAGCTTAGGGTTCTCAGGGAACACTGAAGCTTTCTTT; CDR3: CASSLGFSGNTEAFF; V: TRBV7-2; J: TRBJ1-1; D: NA; length: 15
DNA: TGTGCCAGCAGTACCTTTTGGACAGGGTTGACTGAAGCTTTCTTT; CDR3: CASSTFWTGLTEAFF; V: TRBV28; J: TRBJ1-1; D: TRBD1; length: 15
DNA: TGCGCCAGCCTTTCAGGGGTAGAGACCCAGTACTTC; CDR3: CASLSGVETQYF; V: TRBV10-2; J: TRBJ2-5; D: NA; length: 12
DNA: TGTGCCAGCAGCCAAGGACAGATTATAAGCACAGATACGCAGTATTTT; CDR3: CASSQGQIISTDTQYF; V: TRBV7-2; J: TRBJ2-3; D: NA; length: 16
DNA: TGTGCCAGCGGGGCCGGGTCTCTCTCCTACGAGCAGTACTTC; CDR3: CASGAGSLSYEQYF; V: TRBV2; J: TRBJ2-7; D: NA; length: 14
DNA: TGTGCCAGCAGTCTTACGGGACAGGGAACTAGCGGGGGCCCTCCCACAGATACGCAGTATTTT; CDR3: CASSLTGQGTSGGPPTDTQYF; V: TRBV27; J: TRBJ2-3; D: TRBD2; length: 21
DNA: TGCGCCAGCAGTGGCCGGGACAGAGGGGCAGATACGCAGTATTTT; CDR3: CASSGRDRGADTQYF; V: TRBV10-2; J: TRBJ2-3; D: TRBD1; length: 15
DNA: TGTGCCAGCAGCATCCGGGGTGGGGCTGGGGCCAACGTCCTGACTTTC; CDR3: CASSIRGGAGANVLTF; V: TRBV7-2; J: TRBJ2-6; D: NA; length: 16
DNA: TGTGCCACCAGCAGAGATCTGAAGACTTATGGCTACACCTTC; CDR3: CATSRDLKTYGYTF; V: TRBV15; J: TRBJ1-2; D: NA; length: 14
DNA: TGTGCCAGCAGCCGACAGGGGAGCTCTGGAAACACCATATATTTT; CDR3: CASSRQGSSGNTIYF; V: TRBV5-4; J: TRBJ1-3; D: TRBD1; length: 15
DNA: TGTGCCAGCAGCTTGGCCAGAAGCTCTGGAAACACCATATATTTT; CDR3: CASSLARSSGNTIYF; V: TRBV5-6; J: TRBJ1-3; D: NA; length: 15
DNA: TGTGCCAGCAGCGTAGTAACAGACCCGAGCACAGATACGCAGTATTTT; CDR3: CASSVVTDPSTDTQYF; V: TRBV9; J: TRBJ2-3; D: NA; length: 16
DNA: TGTGCCAGCAGCCCTTGGGAGGGGACAAGGGAGACCCAGTACTTC; CDR3: CASSPWEGTRETQYF; V: TRBV11-2; J: TRBJ2-5; D: NA; length: 15
DNA: TGTGCCAGCAGTTACTCCGGGGTTTTAAATGAAAAACTGTTTTTT; CDR3: CASSYSGVLNEKLFF; V: TRBV6-5; J: TRBJ1-4; D: NA; length: 15
DNA: TGTGCCAGTAGTGTCGGGACTCGAAACACCATATATTTT; CDR3: CASSVGTRNTIYF; V: TRBV19; J: TRBJ1-3; D: NA; length: 13
DNA: TGTGCCAGCAGTGCTCAGGGGTCCTCTGATACGCAGTATTTT; CDR3: CASSAQGSSDTQYF; V: TRBV2; J: TRBJ2-3; D: NA; length: 14
DNA: TGTGCCAGCAGTGCAACCCTCCGGGAGACCCAGTACTTC; CDR3: CASSATLRETQYF; V: TRBV6-1; J: TRBJ2-5; D: NA; length: 13
DNA: TGCGCCAGCAGCTTGGCAGGGCTAGAGACCCAGTACTTC; CDR3: CASSLAGLETQYF; V: TRBV5-1; J: TRBJ2-5; D: NA; length: 13
DNA: TGCGCCAGCAGCCAGGGGTCTGCAACTAATGAAAAACTGTTTTTT; CDR3: CASSQGSATNEKLFF; V: TRBV5-1; J: TRBJ1-4; D: NA; length: 15
DNA: TGTGCCAGTAGTAACCCTACAGGAACCCAGGACGCTTTCTTT; CDR3: CASSNPTGTQDAFF; V: TRBV19; J: TRBJ1-1; D: NA; length: 14
DNA: TGTGCCATCAGTGAGGTCACGAAGCCGGAAAAACTGTTTTTT; CDR3: CAISEVTKPEKLFF; V: TRBV10-3; J: TRBJ1-4; D: NA; length: 14
DNA: TGTGCCATCGCCCCCCCGGGACAGAGTTACGAGCAGTACTTC; CDR3: CAIAPPGQSYEQYF; V: TRBV10-3; J: TRBJ2-7; D: TRBD1; length: 14
DNA: TGTGCCAGCAGCCTGGGACAGCGGGATCAGCCCCAGCATTTT; CDR3: CASSLGQRDQPQHF; V: TRBV5-6; J: TRBJ1-5; D: TRBD1; length: 14
DNA: TGTGCCAGCAGTGAGGGGTGGGACAGGGGCTACACCTTC; CDR3: CASSEGWDRGYTF; V: TRBV6-1; J: TRBJ1-2; D: TRBD1; length: 13
DNA: TGTGCCAGCATTGAGACAGGGAGGACTGAAGCTTTCTTT; CDR3: CASIETGRTEAFF; V: TRBV28; J: TRBJ1-1; D: TRBD1; length: 13
DNA: TGTGCCAGCAGGGTCGGGGGGCTAAACACCGGGGAGCTGTTTTTT; CDR3: CASRVGGLNTGELFF; V: TRBV6-1; J: TRBJ2-2; D: NA; length: 15
DNA: TGTGCCAGGGCGGGGGGGACTTACTCTGGAAACACCATATATTTT; CDR3: CARAGGTYSGNTIYF; V: TRBV25-1; J: TRBJ1-3; D: NA; length: 15
DNA: TGTGCCAGCAACATACAGGGAGTGTACACTGAAGCTTTCTTT; CDR3: CASNIQGVYTEAFF; V: TRBV11-2; J: TRBJ1-1; D: NA; length: 14
DNA: TGTGCCAGCTCTAGGCGGGGGGATGGGGCCAACGTCCTGACTTTC; CDR3: CASSRRGDGANVLTF; V: TRBV2; J: TRBJ2-6; D: TRBD2; length: 15
DNA: TGTGCCAGCAGCGGTCGGGACAGGGGTGGCTACACCTTC; CDR3: CASSGRDRGGYTF; V: TRBV11-2; J: TRBJ1-2; D: TRBD1; length: 13
DNA: TGTGCCAGCAGCGAGATGGTAGCCGGGAATGAGCAGTTCTTC; CDR3: CASSEMVAGNEQFF; V: TRBV9; J: TRBJ2-1; D: NA; length: 14